This T cell receptor (beta chain) was identified during a study of identical twins. Regarding this clonotype: Its antigen is unidentified. In this CDR3 the conserved last residue, phenylalanine or tryptophan, is missing, so a read error is likely.

Study-wide results and limits: Cord blood's abundant beta clonotypes had fewer insertions, unlike memory repertoires.

Template switching (which added a universal primer site) was used, and cDNA carried unique molecular identifiers. TCRdb recomputed calls from the 5' RACE reads with MiXCR, one row per CDR3 protein. The table has fewer than 450,000 distinct CDR3 sequences, roughly 9% seen once; the top ten hold approximately 9.3%. Trimming took 6 bases from V and 1 from J, leaving 9 bases between them. This CDR3 comprises 13 residues. The germline gives CDR1 MNHEY, CDR2 SMNVEV (reference sequence). The sequence was obtained from a woman aged 45-59 years in good health. The chain joins TRBV27 to TRBJ1-2; D remains ambiguous. Sequenced sample: naive T cells sorted from blood. The CDR3 region has the DNA TGTGCCAGCAGCCTTGGGATTAACTATGGCTACACCTAC. Amino acids: CASSLGINYGYTY.